This T cell receptor beta chain was profiled in a study of siplizumab effects on memory and regulatory T cells. Overall study results and limits: Siplizumab significantly brought down the alloreactive sequences that trace back to unstimulated CD4+ memory cells. No functional test confirmed suppression by proliferating siplizumab-culture Tregs. The study found naive T cells seemingly more diverse than memory cells and seemingly major alloresponse contributors.

This clone was counted once. What it binds is not known. V lost 4 bases to trimming and J lost 7 bases, with 10 bases between them. Germline loops: CDR1 ENHRY, CDR2 SYGVKD. CDR3 length: 13 amino acids. Each sample contributed 96,000 or so TCR templates to the assay. Here immunoSEQ multiplex PCR was the method, and the copy in TCRdb shows in-frame clones only, minus some. The table has about 110,000 clones, about 91% seen once. The sequence was obtained from a human donor in good health. Sequenced sample: Tregs sorted from blood. The chain recombines TRBV10-3 with TRBJ2-2; D gene uncertain. CDR3 in DNA: TGTGCCATCAGTGTGGTGGTGAACGGGGAGCTGTTTTTT. It yields the protein CAISVVVNGELFF.